This T cell receptor beta chain was identified during a study of cytomegalovirus exposure and HLA in healthy donors. PCR employed 60 Vbeta and 13 Jbeta primers. Some clones are missing from TCRdb's copy, which holds only in-frame ones; the method was immunoSEQ multiplex PCR. The sample shows about 90,000 clones, approximately 84% of them seen only once. Per the germline V gene, CDR1 is LGHNA and CDR2 is YSLEER. J lost 8 bases, V lost 5 bases, and 8 bases had no gene match. The CDR3 length is 16 residues. Sequenced material: PBMCs. The V and J genes are TRBV4-3 and TRBJ2-3; TRBD2 matches at 15 bases. The sequence derives from a man between 18 and 35 years old in good health and CMV-seronegative. The CDR3 DNA reads TGCGCCAGCAGCGACAGGACTAGCGGGAGGGCCGGTACGCAGTATTTT. This codes for CASSDRTSGRAGTQYF.